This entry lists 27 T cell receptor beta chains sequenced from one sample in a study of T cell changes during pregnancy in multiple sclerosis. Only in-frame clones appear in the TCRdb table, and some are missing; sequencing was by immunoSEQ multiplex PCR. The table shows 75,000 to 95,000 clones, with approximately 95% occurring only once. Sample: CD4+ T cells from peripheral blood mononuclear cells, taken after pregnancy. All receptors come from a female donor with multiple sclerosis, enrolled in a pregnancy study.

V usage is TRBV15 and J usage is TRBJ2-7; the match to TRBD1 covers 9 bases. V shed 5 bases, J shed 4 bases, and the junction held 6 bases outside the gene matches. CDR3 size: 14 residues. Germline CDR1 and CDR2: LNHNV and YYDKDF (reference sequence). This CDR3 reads CATSYRGRGYEQYF. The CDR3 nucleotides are TGTGCCACCAGCTACAGGGGGCGCGGGTACGAGCAGTACTTC.

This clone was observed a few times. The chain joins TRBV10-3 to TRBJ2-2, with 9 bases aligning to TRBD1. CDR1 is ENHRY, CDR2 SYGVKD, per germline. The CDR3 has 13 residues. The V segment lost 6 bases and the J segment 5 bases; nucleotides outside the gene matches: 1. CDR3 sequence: CAIRTGGTGELFF. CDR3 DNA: TGTGCCATCAGGACAGGGGGGACCGGGGAGCTGTTTTTT.

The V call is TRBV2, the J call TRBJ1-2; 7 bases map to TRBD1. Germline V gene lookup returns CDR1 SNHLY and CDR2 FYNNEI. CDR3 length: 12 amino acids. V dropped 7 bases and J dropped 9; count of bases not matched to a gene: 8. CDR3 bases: TGTGCCAGCAATTTGGCAGGGGGACGCTACACCTTC. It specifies CASNLAGGRYTF. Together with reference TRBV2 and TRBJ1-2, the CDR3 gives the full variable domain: EPEVTQTPSHQVTQMGQEVILRCVPISNHLYFYWYRQILGQKVEFLVSFYNNEISEKSEIFDDQFSVERPDGSNFTLKIRSTKLEDSAMYFCASNLAGGRYTFGSGTRLTVV.

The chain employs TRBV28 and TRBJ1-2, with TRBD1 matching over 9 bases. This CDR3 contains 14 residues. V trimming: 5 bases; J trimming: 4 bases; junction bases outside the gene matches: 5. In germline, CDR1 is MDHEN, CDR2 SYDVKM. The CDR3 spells CASSQQGAFYGYTF. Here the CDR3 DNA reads TGTGCCAGCAGTCAACAGGGGGCGTTCTATGGCTACACCTTC.

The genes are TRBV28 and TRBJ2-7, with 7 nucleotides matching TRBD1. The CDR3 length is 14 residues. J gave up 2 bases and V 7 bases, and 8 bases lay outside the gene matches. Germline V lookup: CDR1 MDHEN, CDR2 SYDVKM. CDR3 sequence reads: CASTPTGFTYEQYF. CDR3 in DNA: TGTGCCAGCACCCCGACAGGGTTCACCTACGAGCAGTACTTC.

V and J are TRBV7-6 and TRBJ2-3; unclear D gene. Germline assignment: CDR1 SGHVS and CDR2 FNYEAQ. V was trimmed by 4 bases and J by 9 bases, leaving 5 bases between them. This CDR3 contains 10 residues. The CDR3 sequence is CASSYKTQYF. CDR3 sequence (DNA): TGTGCCAGCAGCTATAAAACGCAGTATTTT.

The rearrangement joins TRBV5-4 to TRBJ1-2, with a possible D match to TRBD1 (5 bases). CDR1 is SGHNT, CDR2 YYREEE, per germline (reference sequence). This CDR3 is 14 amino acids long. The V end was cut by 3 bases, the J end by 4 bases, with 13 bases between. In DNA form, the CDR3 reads TGTGCCAGCAGCTATCCTCGGGGGTCCTATGGCTACACCTTC. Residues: CASSYPRGSYGYTF.

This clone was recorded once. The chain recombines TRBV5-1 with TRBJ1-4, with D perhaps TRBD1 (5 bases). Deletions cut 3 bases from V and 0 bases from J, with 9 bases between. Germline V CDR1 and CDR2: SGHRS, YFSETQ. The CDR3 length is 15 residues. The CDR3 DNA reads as TGCGCCAGCAGCTCAAGACAGACAACTAATGAAAAACTGTTTTTT. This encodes CASSSRQTTNEKLFF.

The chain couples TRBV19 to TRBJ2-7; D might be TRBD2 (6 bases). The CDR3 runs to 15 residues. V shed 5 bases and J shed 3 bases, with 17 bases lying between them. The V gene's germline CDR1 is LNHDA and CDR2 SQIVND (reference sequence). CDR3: CASSPSQGLGYEQYF. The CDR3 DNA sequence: TGTGCCAGTAGTCCTTCTCAGGGACTCGGCTACGAGCAGTACTTC.

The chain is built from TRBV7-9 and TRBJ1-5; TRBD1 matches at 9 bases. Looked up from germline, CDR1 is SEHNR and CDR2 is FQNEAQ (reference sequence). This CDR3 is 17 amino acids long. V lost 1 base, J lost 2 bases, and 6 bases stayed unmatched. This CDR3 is CASSLVQGADGNQPQHF. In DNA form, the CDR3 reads TGTGCCAGCAGCTTAGTACAGGGGGCGGATGGCAATCAGCCCCAGCATTTT. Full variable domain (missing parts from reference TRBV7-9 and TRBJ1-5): DTGVSQNPRHKITKRGQNVTFRCDPISEHNRLYWYRQTLGQGPEFLTYFQNEAQLEKSRLLSDRFSAERPKGSFSTLEIQRTEQGDSAMYLCASSLVQGADGNQPQHFGDGTRLSIL.

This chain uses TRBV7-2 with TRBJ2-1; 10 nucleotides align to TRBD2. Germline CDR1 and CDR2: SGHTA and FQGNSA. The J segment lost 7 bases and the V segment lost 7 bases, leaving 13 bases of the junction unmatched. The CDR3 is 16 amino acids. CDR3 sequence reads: CASTLLASGRYNEQFF. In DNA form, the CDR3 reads TGTGCCAGCACCCTTCTCGCTAGCGGGAGATATAATGAGCAGTTCTTC. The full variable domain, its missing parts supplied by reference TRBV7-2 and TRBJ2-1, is GAGVSQSPSNKVTEKGKDVELRCDPISGHTALYWYRQSLGQGLEFLIYFQGNSAPDKSGLPSDRFSAERTGGSVSTLTIQRTQQEDSAVYLCASTLLASGRYNEQFFGPGTRLTVL.

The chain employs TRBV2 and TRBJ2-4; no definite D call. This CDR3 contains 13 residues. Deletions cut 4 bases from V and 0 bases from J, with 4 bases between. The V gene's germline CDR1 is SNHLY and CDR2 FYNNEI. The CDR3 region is CASSGLAKNIQYF. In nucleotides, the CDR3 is TGTGCCAGCAGTGGACTAGCCAAAAACATTCAGTACTTC.

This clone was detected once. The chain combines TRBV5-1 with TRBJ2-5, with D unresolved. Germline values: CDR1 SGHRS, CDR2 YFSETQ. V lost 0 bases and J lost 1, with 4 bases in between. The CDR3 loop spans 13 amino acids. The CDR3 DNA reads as TGCGCCAGCAGCTTGGGGCCCCAAGAGACCCAGTACTTC. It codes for CASSLGPQETQYF.

CDR3 bases: TGTGCCAGCTCGCCTACTAGCGGGATCAATGAGCAGTTCTTC. Protein product: CASSPTSGINEQFF. This chain uses TRBV18 with TRBJ2-1; 10 positions match TRBD2. Germline loops: CDR1 KGHSH, CDR2 LQKENI. The CDR3 is 14 amino acids. With V trimmed by 6 bases and J by 6 bases, 5 bases remained unmatched.

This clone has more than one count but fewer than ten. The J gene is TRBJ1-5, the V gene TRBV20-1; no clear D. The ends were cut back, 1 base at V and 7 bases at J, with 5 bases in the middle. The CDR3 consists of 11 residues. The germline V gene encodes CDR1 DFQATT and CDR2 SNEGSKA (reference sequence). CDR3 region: CSARAGQPQHF. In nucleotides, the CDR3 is TGCAGTGCTAGAGCGGGGCAGCCCCAGCATTTT.

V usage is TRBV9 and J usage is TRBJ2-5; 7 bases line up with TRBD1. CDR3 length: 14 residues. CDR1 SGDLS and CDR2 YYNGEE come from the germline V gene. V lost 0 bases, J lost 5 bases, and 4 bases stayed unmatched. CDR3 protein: CASSVEGGRETQYF. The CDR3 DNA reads TGTGCCAGCAGCGTAGAAGGGGGCCGGGAGACCCAGTACTTC.

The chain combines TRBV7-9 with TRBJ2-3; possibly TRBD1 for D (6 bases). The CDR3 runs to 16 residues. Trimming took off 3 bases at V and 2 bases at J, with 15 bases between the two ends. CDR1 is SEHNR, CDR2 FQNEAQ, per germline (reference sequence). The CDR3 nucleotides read TGTGCCAGCAGCTTTCCGCCGGGACAACTCACAGATACGCAGTATTTT. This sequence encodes CASSFPPGQLTDTQYF. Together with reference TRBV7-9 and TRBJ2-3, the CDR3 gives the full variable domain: DTGVSQNPRHKITKRGQNVTFRCDPISEHNRLYWYRQTLGQGPEFLTYFQNEAQLEKSRLLSDRFSAERPKGSFSTLEIQRTEQGDSAMYLCASSFPPGQLTDTQYFGPGTRLTVL.

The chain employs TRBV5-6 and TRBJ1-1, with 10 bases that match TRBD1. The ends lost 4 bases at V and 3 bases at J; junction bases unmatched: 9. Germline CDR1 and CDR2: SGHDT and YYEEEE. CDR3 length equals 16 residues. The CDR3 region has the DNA TGTGCCAGCAGCCCCCGGGACAGGGGACCTCACACTGAAGCTTTCTTT. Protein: CASSPRDRGPHTEAFF.

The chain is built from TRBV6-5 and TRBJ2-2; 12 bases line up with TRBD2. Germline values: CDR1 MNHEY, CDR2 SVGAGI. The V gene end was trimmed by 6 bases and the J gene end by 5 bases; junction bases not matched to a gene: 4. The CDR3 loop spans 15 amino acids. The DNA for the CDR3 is TGTGCCAGCAGCCTAGCGGGAGGGTTTACCGGGGAGCTGTTTTTT. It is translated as CASSLAGGFTGELFF.

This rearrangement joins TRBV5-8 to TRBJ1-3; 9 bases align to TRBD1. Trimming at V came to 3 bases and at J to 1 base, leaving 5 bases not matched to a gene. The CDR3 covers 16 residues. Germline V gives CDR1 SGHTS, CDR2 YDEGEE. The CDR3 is CASSYRDRVSGNTIYF. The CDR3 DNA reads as TGTGCCAGCAGCTACCGGGACAGGGTATCTGGAAACACCATATATTTT.

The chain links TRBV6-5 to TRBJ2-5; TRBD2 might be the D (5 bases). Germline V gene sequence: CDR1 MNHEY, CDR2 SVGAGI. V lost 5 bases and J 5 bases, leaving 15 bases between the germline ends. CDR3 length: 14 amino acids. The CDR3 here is CASSDIGSKETQYF. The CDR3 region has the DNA TGTGCCAGCAGTGACATTGGGAGTAAGGAGACCCAGTACTTC.

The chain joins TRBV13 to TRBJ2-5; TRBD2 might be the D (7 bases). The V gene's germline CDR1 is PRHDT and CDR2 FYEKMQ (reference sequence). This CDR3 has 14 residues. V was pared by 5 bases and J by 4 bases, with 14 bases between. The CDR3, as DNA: TGTGCCAGCAGCCCTAGAGGGGGGGCAGAGACCCAGTACTTC. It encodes CASSPRGGAETQYF.

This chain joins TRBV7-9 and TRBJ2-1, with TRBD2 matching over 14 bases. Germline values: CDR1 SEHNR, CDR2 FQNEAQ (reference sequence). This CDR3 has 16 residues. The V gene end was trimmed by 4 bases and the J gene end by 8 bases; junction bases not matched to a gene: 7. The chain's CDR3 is CASSSRTSGRIDEQFF. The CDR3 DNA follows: TGTGCCAGCAGCTCGAGGACTAGCGGGAGGATCGATGAGCAGTTCTTC.

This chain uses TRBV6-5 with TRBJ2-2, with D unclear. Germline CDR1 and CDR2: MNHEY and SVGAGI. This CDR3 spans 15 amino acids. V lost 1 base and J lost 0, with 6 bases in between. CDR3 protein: CASSYFATNTGELFF. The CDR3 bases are TGTGCCAGCAGTTACTTTGCTACGAACACCGGGGAGCTGTTTTTT.

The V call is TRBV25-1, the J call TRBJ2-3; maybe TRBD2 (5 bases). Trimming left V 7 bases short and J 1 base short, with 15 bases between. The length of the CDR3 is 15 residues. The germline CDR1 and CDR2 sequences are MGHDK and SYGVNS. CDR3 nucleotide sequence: TGTGCCAGCACTACTAGTAGGAAGGGCACAGATACGCAGTATTTT. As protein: CASTTSRKGTDTQYF.

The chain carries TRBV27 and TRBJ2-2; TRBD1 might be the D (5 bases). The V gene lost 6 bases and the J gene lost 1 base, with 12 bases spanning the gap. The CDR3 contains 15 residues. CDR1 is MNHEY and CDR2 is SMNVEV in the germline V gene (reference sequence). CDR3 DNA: TGTGCCAGCAGGGCACAGCAGGGGAACACCGGGGAGCTGTTTTTT. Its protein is CASRAQQGNTGELFF.

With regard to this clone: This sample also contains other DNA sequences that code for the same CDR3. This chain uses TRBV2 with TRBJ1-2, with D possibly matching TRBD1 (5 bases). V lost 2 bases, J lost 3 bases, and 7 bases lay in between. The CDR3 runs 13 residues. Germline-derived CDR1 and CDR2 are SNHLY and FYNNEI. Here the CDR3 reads CASSETGYYGYTF. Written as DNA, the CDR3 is TGTGCCAGCAGTGAAACAGGCTACTATGGCTACACCTTC. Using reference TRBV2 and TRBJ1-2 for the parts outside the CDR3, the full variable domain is EPEVTQTPSHQVTQMGQEVILRCVPISNHLYFYWYRQILGQKVEFLVSFYNNEISEKSEIFDDQFSVERPDGSNFTLKIRSTKLEDSAMYFCASSETGYYGYTFGSGTRLTVV.